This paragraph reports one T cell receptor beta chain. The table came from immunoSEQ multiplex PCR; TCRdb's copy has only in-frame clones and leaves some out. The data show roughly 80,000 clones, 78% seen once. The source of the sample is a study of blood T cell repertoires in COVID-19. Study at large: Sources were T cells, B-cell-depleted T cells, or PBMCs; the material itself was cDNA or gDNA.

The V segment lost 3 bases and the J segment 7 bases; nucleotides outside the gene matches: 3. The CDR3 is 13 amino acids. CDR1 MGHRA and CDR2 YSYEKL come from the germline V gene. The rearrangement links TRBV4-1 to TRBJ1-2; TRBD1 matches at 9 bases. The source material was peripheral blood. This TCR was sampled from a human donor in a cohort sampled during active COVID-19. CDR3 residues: CASSQGTGSGYTF. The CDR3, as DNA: TGCGCCAGCAGCCAGGGGACAGGGTCTGGCTACACCTTC.